These T cell receptor beta chains were read from a single sample in a study of shared clonotypes between healthy human individuals. Produced via immunoSEQ multiplex PCR; TCRdb's table is partial and in-frame only. Of about 1 million clones detected, 65% to 75% appear once; the ten largest clones hold approximately 1.5%. Sequencing was performed on memory CD4+ T cells sorted from blood. All receptors derive from a man aged 18 to 29 in good health. Both conserved end residues are part of each CDR3. A D gene is named only where the DNA matches it firmly. The size of a clone is reported for some rows only, either as once, few or many, or as a class for expanded clones.

clone_size j_call v_call d_call cdr3_aa cdr3_nt
NA TRBJ2-5 TRBV5-4 NA CASSPGAQETQYF TGTGCCAGCAGCCCAGGGGCCCAAGAGACCCAGTACTTC
NA TRBJ1-2 TRBV19 NA CATTRGRANYGYTF TGTGCCACCACGAGGGGACGGGCTAACTATGGCTACACCTTC
NA TRBJ1-2 TRBV7-2 TRBD1 CASSLGTGGYGYTF TGTGCCAGCAGCTTAGGGACAGGAGGCTATGGCTACACCTTC
once TRBJ1-1 TRBV23-1 NA CASSQLKEKGVGEAFF TGCGCCAGCAGTCAACTAAAGGAGAAGGGGGTTGGTGAAGCTTTCTTT
few TRBJ1-6 TRBV6-5 NA CASSYTGLNSPLHF TGTGCCAGCAGTTACACAGGCCTTAATTCACCCCTCCACTTT
NA TRBJ2-3 TRBV7-7 TRBD1 CASSLGDRGQTDTQYF TGTGCTAGCAGCTTAGGGGACAGGGGGCAGACAGATACGCAGTATTTT
NA TRBJ2-1 TRBV6-1 TRBD2 CASSEALRASGGKYNEQFF TGTGCCAGCAGTGAAGCGCTTCGTGCTAGCGGGGGCAAATACAATGAGCAGTTCTTC
few TRBJ1-5 TRBV21-1 NA CASSKSDRPFNQPQHF TGTGCCAGCAGCAAGTCTGACAGGCCCTTCAATCAGCCCCAGCATTTT
NA TRBJ2-4 TRBV7-2 NA CASSGPPQGNIQYF TGTGCCAGCAGCGGCCCGCCCCAAGGGAACATTCAGTACTTC
few TRBJ2-1 TRBV29-1 TRBD2 CSVDRAWGGNEQFF TGCAGCGTTGACCGTGCGTGGGGGGGGAATGAGCAGTTCTTC
NA TRBJ2-2 TRBV7-2 NA CASSLGARVKNTGELFF TGTGCCAGCAGCTTAGGAGCCAGGGTGAAAAACACCGGGGAGCTGTTTTTT
once TRBJ2-3 TRBV2 NA CASGVRLEVDTQYF TGTGCCAGCGGTGTTAGGCTAGAAGTGGATACGCAGTATTTT
NA TRBJ1-6 TRBV21-1 NA CASRDRVKSPLHF TGTGCCAGCAGAGACAGGGTGAAATCACCCCTCCACTTT
NA TRBJ1-6 TRBV4-1 NA CASSLSINSPLHF TGCGCCAGCAGCCTCTCTATAAATTCACCCCTCCACTTT
NA TRBJ2-2 TRBV2 NA CASSDSLGELFF TGTGCCAGCAGTGATTCGCTCGGGGAGCTGTTTTTT
NA TRBJ2-2 TRBV10-3 TRBD2 CAIHKGLAGGEVSGELFF TGTGCCATCCATAAGGGACTAGCGGGAGGAGAGGTTTCCGGGGAGCTGTTTTTT
NA TRBJ1-5 TRBV27 NA CASSLKENQPQHF TGTGCCAGCAGTTTGAAGGAAAATCAGCCCCAGCATTTT
NA TRBJ2-1 TRBV2 NA CASSFRAVEQFF TGTGCCAGCAGCTTTAGGGCGGTGGAGCAGTTCTTC
NA TRBJ2-3 TRBV5-1 NA CASSLAGGRGTDTQYF TGCGCCAGCAGCCTCGCCGGGGGGCGAGGCACAGATACGCAGTATTTT
NA TRBJ1-1 TRBV25-1 NA CASSDPRGGALNTEAFF TGTGCCAGCAGTGACCCCCGGGGGGGGGCATTGAACACTGAAGCTTTCTTT
NA TRBJ1-6 TRBV18 TRBD1 CASSSSSQGRYSPLHF TGTGCCAGCTCATCCTCCTCACAGGGGAGGTATTCACCCCTCCACTTT
NA TRBJ2-2 TRBV4-1 NA CASSEGGPGELFF TGCGCCAGCAGCGAAGGGGGGCCCGGGGAGCTGTTTTTT
NA TRBJ2-1 TRBV5-1 TRBD1 CASSTGQPSYNEQFF TGCGCCAGCAGCACGGGACAGCCCTCCTACAATGAGCAGTTCTTC
few TRBJ2-3 TRBV21-1 NA CASSKAHSDGDSTDTQYF TGTGCCAGCAGCAAAGCCCACTCGGACGGGGATAGCACAGATACGCAGTATTTT
few TRBJ2-5 TRBV5-8 NA CASSLTIQETQYF TGTGCCAGCAGCCTGACTATTCAAGAGACCCAGTACTTC
NA TRBJ2-7 TRBV5-6 TRBD2 CASSSLSGGAGSEQYF TGTGCCAGCAGCTCCCTGAGCGGGGGGGCAGGGAGCGAGCAGTACTTC
NA TRBJ1-3 TRBV27 TRBD1 CASSRTGALSGNTIYF TGTGCCAGCAGTCGGACAGGGGCTTTGTCTGGAAACACCATATATTTT
few TRBJ2-4 TRBV7-2 NA CASSLADLNIQYF TGTGCCAGCAGCTTAGCCGATTTAAACATTCAGTACTTC
NA TRBJ1-2 TRBV9 NA CASSVGGFHGYTF TGTGCCAGCAGCGTAGGGGGCTTTCATGGCTACACCTTC
NA TRBJ2-2 TRBV11-2 NA CASSYAKPGELFF TGTGCCAGCAGCTATGCTAAACCCGGGGAGCTGTTTTTT
NA TRBJ1-2 TRBV5-8 NA CASSRSTRALYVYGYTF TGTGCCAGCAGCAGATCGACGAGGGCGTTGTATGTCTATGGCTACACCTTC
NA TRBJ1-6 TRBV7-9 TRBD1 CASSPSGTGNNSPLHF TGTGCCAGCAGTCCCTCCGGGACAGGGAATAATTCACCCCTCCACTTT
NA TRBJ2-2 TRBV15 NA CATSRVLGLLWGAGELFF TGTGCCACCAGCAGAGTTCTGGGATTGCTTTGGGGGGCCGGGGAGCTGTTTTTT
NA TRBJ2-3 TRBV6-1 NA CASSADGTDTQYF TGTGCCAGCAGTGCCGACGGCACAGATACGCAGTATTTT
NA TRBJ2-6 TRBV30 NA CAWSLTFSGANVLTF TGTGCCTGGAGTCTGACCTTCTCTGGGGCCAACGTCCTGACTTTC
few TRBJ2-6 TRBV18 NA CASSPTLYSGANVLTF TGTGCCAGCTCCCCCACCCTCTACTCTGGGGCCAACGTCCTGACTTTC
NA TRBJ2-7 TRBV5-1 NA CASTQSHSIYEQYF TGCGCCAGCACCCAGAGCCACTCTATCTACGAGCAGTACTTC
NA TRBJ1-1 TRBV6-5 NA CASASGQGMNTEAFF TGTGCCAGTGCCTCGGGACAAGGAATGAACACTGAAGCTTTCTTT
NA TRBJ1-2 TRBV30 TRBD1 CASQGAHYGYTF TGTGCCAGTCAGGGGGCCCACTATGGCTACACCTTC
NA TRBJ2-2 TRBV5-4 NA CASSTGNTGELFF TGTGCCAGCAGTACAGGGAACACCGGGGAGCTGTTTTTT
NA TRBJ1-4 TRBV11-2 NA CASSLEGGVSEKLFF TGTGCCAGCAGCTTAGAGGGCGGCGTAAGTGAAAAACTGTTTTTT
NA TRBJ2-2 TRBV4-1 NA CASSPGGLSTGELFF TGCGCCAGCAGCCCCGGTGGACTATCCACCGGGGAGCTGTTTTTT
NA TRBJ2-2 TRBV7-3 NA CASSLRPNTGELFF TGTGCCAGCAGCCTACGACCGAACACCGGGGAGCTGTTTTTT
few TRBJ2-5 TRBV7-9 TRBD2 CASSLSSGRGQETQYF TGTGCCAGCAGCTTAAGTAGCGGGAGGGGGCAAGAGACCCAGTACTTC
NA TRBJ1-1 TRBV5-4 NA CASSLFAGTEAFF TGTGCCAGCAGCTTGTTCGCAGGCACTGAAGCTTTCTTT
few TRBJ2-4 TRBV7-9 TRBD2 CASSTSGLAGLAKNIQYF TGTGCCAGCAGCACCTCGGGACTAGCGGGGTTAGCCAAAAACATTCAGTACTTC
once TRBJ2-2 TRBV2 NA CASRTSNTGELFF TGTGCCAGTCGGACTTCGAACACCGGGGAGCTGTTTTTT
NA TRBJ2-2 TRBV5-4 NA CASSLTGTNTGELFF TGTGCCAGCAGCTTGACAGGAACGAACACCGGGGAGCTGTTTTTT
NA TRBJ2-1 TRBV6-4 TRBD2 CASSDTGLAGNEQFF TGTGCCAGCAGCGATACCGGACTAGCGGGGAATGAGCAGTTCTTC
NA TRBJ2-7 TRBV6-5 NA CASSYTGTLGAYEQYF TGTGCCAGCAGTTACACAGGGACTTTAGGGGCCTACGAGCAGTACTTC
NA TRBJ1-4 TRBV27 NA CASSLLAADRREKLFF TGTGCCAGCAGTTTATTGGCAGCTGATCGTCGTGAAAAACTGTTTTTT
once TRBJ2-1 TRBV5-1 TRBD2 CASSSGTSGYNEQFF TGCGCCAGCAGCTCCGGGACTAGCGGTTACAATGAGCAGTTCTTC
few TRBJ1-1 TRBV19 NA CASSIAGSNTEAFF TGTGCCAGTAGTATAGCAGGGTCGAACACTGAAGCTTTCTTT
NA TRBJ2-3 TRBV5-4 TRBD2 CASSKVGGSTDTQYF TGTGCCAGCAGCAAGGTCGGGGGGAGCACAGATACGCAGTATTTT
NA TRBJ1-2 TRBV6-5 NA CASSYSRGSNYGYTF TGTGCCAGCAGTTACTCGCGGGGGTCTAACTATGGCTACACCTTC
NA TRBJ2-5 TRBV15 NA CATSRGSRETQYF TGTGCCACCTCCCGGGGTAGTAGGGAGACCCAGTACTTC
NA TRBJ2-7 TRBV6-1 NA CASSESVGELRTYEQYF TGTGCCAGCAGTGAATCCGTTGGAGAGCTCCGGACCTACGAGCAGTACTTC